These T cell receptor beta chains were read from a single sample in a study of T-cell reconstitution after alpha-beta-depleted transplantation in children. TCRdb passed the PCR reads through MiXCR, listing each CDR3 protein once. Counted here are 45,000 to 60,000 distinct CDR3 sequences, around 50% occurring once; the ten biggest clones make up more than 30%. The material was peripheral blood, obtained before TCRalphabeta/CD19-depleted stem cell transplant. Receptor source: a boy under three years old with SCID, due to receive a stem cell transplant. CDR3s include the opening cysteine and the closing phenylalanine or tryptophan.

j_gene | len | v_gene | CDR3aa
TRBJ2-7 | 15 | TRBV21-1 | CASSVHPGQGDEQYF
TRBJ1-5 | 14 | TRBV6-2/TRBV6-3 | CASSLGTESQPQHF
TRBJ2-3 | 14 | TRBV5-6 | CASSLASDTDTQYF
TRBJ1-1 | 15 | TRBV7-3 | CASSLTPGGQREAFF
TRBJ2-5 | 13 | TRBV7-9 | CASTRGDRETQYF
TRBJ2-7 | 15 | TRBV20-1 | CSATGRLAGIYEQYF
TRBJ2-3 | 14 | TRBV7-2 | CASSLVVSADTQYF
TRBJ1-3 | 16 | TRBV7-2 | CASSLAVAFGGNTIYF
TRBJ2-7 | 15 | TRBV5-5 | CASSSGTSSSYEQYF
TRBJ2-7 | 13 | TRBV7-3 | CARRDRPPYEQYF
TRBJ2-3 | 14 | TRBV20-1 | CSAKDLVRSDTQYF
TRBJ1-1 | 14 | TRBV23-1 | CASTWGQLNTEAFF
TRBJ1-3 | 19 | TRBV5-6 | CASSPSGTGWALSGNTIYF
TRBJ1-4 | 15 | TRBV5-6 | CASSEQTGTNEKLFF
TRBJ2-2 | 15 | TRBV12-3/TRBV12-4 | CASSFTYLGGGELFF
TRBJ1-4 | 15 | TRBV6-5 | CASSSPGQGLEKLFF
TRBJ2-7 | 16 | TRBV4-3 | CASSQDRFDRGYEQYF
TRBJ2-3 | 15 | TRBV20-1 | CSAFERGLTADTQYF
TRBJ2-5 | 14 | TRBV5-4 | CASSLWSGDPDQYF
TRBJ2-3 | 16 | TRBV20-1 | CSASPQGYHSTDTQYF
TRBJ2-1 | 17 | TRBV11-3 | CASSSTTSGGVEDEQFF